The table lists the clone carrying this T cell receptor (beta chain) with many counts. Its antigen is currently unknown. CDR3 length equals 16 residues. Germline-derived CDR1 and CDR2 are DFQATT and SNEGSKA (reference sequence). The V end lost 1 base, the J end lost 1 base, and 14 bases lay between the germline ends. This sample stems from a study of Graves' ophthalmopathy and Graves' hyperthyroidism. Notes on the study in general: Most expanded clonotypes in thyroid above 0.001 frequency also showed up in blood.

Uncontrolled infections, pregnancy, lactation or other autoimmune diseases led to patient exclusion. CDR3 regions of TCR beta were amplified from RNA transcripts. HTBI primers primed a first-round RT-PCR, and a second-round multiplex PCR followed. TCRdb fed the multiplex PCR reads into MiXCR, producing one record per CDR3 protein. The sample has approximately 410,000 distinct CDR3 sequences; 15% to 19% are singletons. This rearrangement joins TRBV20-1 to TRBJ1-5, with a tentative D call TRBD1 (6 bases). The sample comprised peripheral blood. The receptor was isolated from a woman aged 18-35 years with stable Graves' hyperthyroidism. CDR3 DNA sequence: TGCAGTGCTAGAGGTTACAACAGGGCCAGCAATCAGCCCCAGCATTTT. The encoded protein is CSARGYNRASNQPQHF.